A single sample gave rise to the 21 T cell receptor beta chains below, sequenced in a study of CXCR3-negative and CXCR3-positive naive CD8 T cells. UMI-labeled TRB cDNA libraries were prepared by 5' RACE. Reanalyzing the 5' RACE reads, TCRdb keeps one entry per CDR3 protein, without DNA. This specimen shows tens of thousands of distinct CDR3 sequences; the ten leading clones hold around 1.4%. The source material was naive CXCR3- CD8+ T cells from blood. Indicated subset: CD45RO-CCR7+CD27+CD95- naive CD8+ T cells lacking CXCR3 (TNR3-). These receptors were collected from a human donor in good health. Some clones in this sample may be carry-over from other donors' samples.

The V and J genes are TRBV7-9 and TRBJ1-1. The CDR3 contains 12 residues. CDR1 SEHNR and CDR2 FQNEAQ come from the germline V gene (reference sequence). This chain's CDR3 is CASRNKNTEAFF.

The CDR3 protein is CATSRFEGEDTQYF. The chain employs TRBV15 and TRBJ2-3; with no DNA, the TCRdb D assignment of TRBD1 cannot be verified. Germline CDR1 reads LNHNV; CDR2 reads YYDKDF (reference sequence). CDR3 size: 14 residues.

The CDR3 loop reads CASSQRTGIDEQYF. This chain uses TRBV4-2 with TRBJ2-7; the D call of TRBD1 rests on TCRdb alone, since no DNA is present to check it. The germline V gene encodes CDR1 LGHNA and CDR2 YNFKEQ. This CDR3 has 14 amino acids.

The chain links TRBV28 to TRBJ1-6; the TRBD1 assignment by TCRdb is unverifiable without DNA. This CDR3 is 12 amino acids long. Germline lookup yields CDR1 MDHEN and CDR2 SYDVKM. The CDR3 reads CAGPRDRGSLHF.

V gene TRBV6-5 combines with J gene TRBJ1-1. This CDR3 spans 14 amino acids. Germline CDR1 reads MNHEY; CDR2 reads SVGAGI. CDR3 protein: CASSSPGLLSEAFF.

V and J are TRBV13 and TRBJ2-1; TCRdb's D call of TRBD2 is untestable without DNA. The germline V gene has CDR1 PRHDT and CDR2 FYEKMQ (reference sequence). This CDR3 has 16 residues. This CDR3 reads CASSGIAGGSYNEQFF.

The chain has TRBV5-1 and TRBJ2-7. The CDR3 runs 14 residues. Germline V gene lookup returns CDR1 SGHRS and CDR2 YFSETQ. CDR3 amino acids: CASSITYGEYEQYF.

The chain has TRBV20-1 and TRBJ1-1; the TCRdb call, TRBD1, lacks DNA for checking. The germline gives CDR1 DFQATT, CDR2 SNEGSKA (reference sequence). This CDR3 has 13 amino acids. The CDR3 sequence is CSALQGRPTEAFF.

This clonotype is deemed medium-sized by its frequency. The J gene is TRBJ1-1, the V gene TRBV5-1. This CDR3 spans 12 amino acids. The germline gives CDR1 SGHRS, CDR2 YFSETQ. The CDR3 sequence: CASSFENTEAFF.

The CDR3 is CASSQDLLRDRGFEQYF. This sequence joins TRBV3-1 and TRBJ2-7; there is no DNA to check the TCRdb D call of TRBD1. Germline V gene sequence: CDR1 LGHDT, CDR2 YNNKEL (reference sequence). CDR3 size: 17 residues.

The chain links TRBV29-1 to TRBJ2-7; TCRdb designates TRBD1, a call that cannot be tested without DNA. Germline CDR1 is SQVTM and CDR2 is ANQGSEA. This CDR3 comprises 13 residues. The CDR3: CSVAGQDVYEQYF.

This chain joins TRBV20-1 and TRBJ1-6; TCRdb indicates TRBD1, and absent DNA this call remains unverified. This CDR3 contains 15 residues. Germline V gives CDR1 DFQATT, CDR2 SNEGSKA (reference sequence). CDR3 residues: CSAPSGTGDNSPLHF.

The chain joins TRBV5-1 to TRBJ2-1; checking the TCRdb D call of TRBD2 is not possible without DNA. Per germline, CDR1 SGHRS and CDR2 YFSETQ. The CDR3 contains 16 residues. The CDR3 loop is CASSLVPSGRANEQFF.

This sequence joins TRBV9 and TRBJ2-7; TCRdb calls TRBD1, which cannot be checked without DNA. CDR1 and CDR2 (germline): SGDLS, YYNGEE. CDR3 length: 14 amino acids. The CDR3 loop reads CASSAGQGAGEQYF.

The rearrangement uses TRBV7-2 and TRBJ1-5. Looked up from germline, CDR1 is SGHTA and CDR2 is FQGNSA. This CDR3 is 15 amino acids long. This CDR3 is CASSSEAYSNQPQHF.

The CDR3: CASSLPATEETQYF. This chain connects TRBV7-9 to TRBJ2-5. The CDR3 totals 14 residues. CDR1 and CDR2 (germline): SEHNR, FQNEAQ (reference sequence).

The chain links TRBV20-1 to TRBJ1-5. This CDR3 is 15 amino acids long. Germline loops: CDR1 DFQATT, CDR2 SNEGSKA (reference sequence). CDR3 protein: CSARDGHMFNQPQHF.

The V gene is TRBV7-9, the J gene TRBJ2-7. The germline V gene encodes CDR1 SEHNR and CDR2 FQNEAQ (reference sequence). The CDR3 length is 12 residues. CDR3 region: CASSQADYEQYF. Filled out from reference TRBV7-9 and TRBJ2-7, the complete variable domain reads DTGVSQNPRHKITKRGQNVTFRCDPISEHNRLYWYRQTLGQGPEFLTYFQNEAQLEKSRLLSDRFSAERPKGSFSTLEIQRTEQGDSAMYLCASSQADYEQYFGPGTRLTVT.

The gene calls are TRBV25-1 and TRBJ2-5; there is no DNA to check the TCRdb D call of TRBD1. The CDR3 has 17 residues. Per the germline V gene, CDR1 is MGHDK and CDR2 is SYGVNS. The CDR3 here is CASRAHHSTGPGETQYF.

The gene calls are TRBV19 and TRBJ2-7; TCRdb reports TRBD2, a call that lacks DNA to check it against. Germline V CDR1 and CDR2: LNHDA, SQIVND (reference sequence). This CDR3 has 14 amino acids. The CDR3 protein is CATTSGRGPYEQYF.

V usage is TRBV10-1 and J usage is TRBJ1-2; TCRdb lists TRBD1, though no DNA is available to test this call. The CDR3 is made up of 19 amino acids. Germline V CDR1 and CDR2: WNHNN, SYGVQD (reference sequence). The CDR3 loop reads CASSELNWDRHYKNYGYTF.